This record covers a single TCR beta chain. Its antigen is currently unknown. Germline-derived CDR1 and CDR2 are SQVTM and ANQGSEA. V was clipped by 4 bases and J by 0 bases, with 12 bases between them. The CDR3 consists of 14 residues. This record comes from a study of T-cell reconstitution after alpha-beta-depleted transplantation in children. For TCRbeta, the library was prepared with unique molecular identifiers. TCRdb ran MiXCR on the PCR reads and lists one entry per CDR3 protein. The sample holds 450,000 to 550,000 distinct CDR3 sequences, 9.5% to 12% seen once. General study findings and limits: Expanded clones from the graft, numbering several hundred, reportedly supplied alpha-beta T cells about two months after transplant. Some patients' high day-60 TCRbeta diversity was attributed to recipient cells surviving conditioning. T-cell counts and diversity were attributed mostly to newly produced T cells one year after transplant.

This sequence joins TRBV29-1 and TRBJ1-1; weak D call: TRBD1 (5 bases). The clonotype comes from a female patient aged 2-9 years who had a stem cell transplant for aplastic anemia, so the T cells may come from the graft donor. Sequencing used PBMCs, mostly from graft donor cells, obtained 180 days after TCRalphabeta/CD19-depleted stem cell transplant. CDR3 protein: CSVGGIGMNTEAFF. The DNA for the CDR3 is TGCAGCGTTGGGGGGATAGGGATGAACACTGAAGCTTTCTTT.